These 27 T cell receptor beta chains came from one sample sequenced in a study of cytomegalovirus exposure and HLA in healthy donors. Vbeta (60) and Jbeta (13) primers were used in the PCR. TCRdb's table, derived via immunoSEQ multiplex PCR, lists solely in-frame clones and lacks some. Here the sample spans approximately 210,000 clones, about nine tenths being singletons. Material for sequencing was PBMCs. These receptors were collected from a young man in good health and CMV-seronegative.

The V gene is TRBV13, the J gene TRBJ2-3; 12 nucleotides match TRBD2. This CDR3 has 14 residues. Germline V gene lookup returns CDR1 PRHDT and CDR2 FYEKMQ (reference sequence). J lost 9 bases, V lost 3 bases, and 4 bases had no gene match. The CDR3 DNA is TGTGCCAGCAGCTTGAAGACTAGCGGGAGAACGCAGTATTTT. Translating gives CASSLKTSGRTQYF.

The genes are TRBV27 and TRBJ2-5, with D perhaps TRBD2 (5 bases). The last part of the DNA fits TRBJ2-7 better; the J call may be wrong. The CDR3 is 15 residues long. Germline V CDR1 and CDR2: MNHEY, SMNVEV (reference sequence). As DNA, the CDR3 is TGTGCCAGCAGTTATCAAGGGCCCGGACTCTCCGAGCAGTACTTC. Protein: CASSYQGPGLSEQYF.

The chain couples TRBV10-1 to TRBJ2-1, with 15 bases fitting TRBD2. The germline V gene has CDR1 WNHNN and CDR2 SYGVQD (reference sequence). The CDR3 has 17 residues. After removal of 7 bases from V and 7 bases from J, the junction contained 11 bases not matched to a gene. The CDR3 reads CASNEKGLAGGLNEQFF. CDR3 nucleotide sequence: TGCGCCAGCAACGAGAAGGGACTAGCGGGGGGACTTAATGAGCAGTTCTTC.

The chain recombines TRBV19 with TRBJ1-3; 7 bases line up with TRBD1. Germline-derived CDR1 and CDR2 are LNHDA and SQIVND (reference sequence). V lost 5 bases and J lost 0; bases outside the gene matches: 4. CDR3 length: 15 amino acids. For the CDR3, the DNA is TGTGCCAGTAGTCTCCGGACAGGCTCTGGAAACACCATATATTTT. Protein product: CASSLRTGSGNTIYF.

The V call is TRBV28, the J call TRBJ2-7, with 12 bases matching TRBD2. The V and J ends lost 2 bases and 4 bases, in that order; junction bases with no gene match: 3. The CDR3 consists of 15 residues. Germline values: CDR1 MDHEN, CDR2 SYDVKM. The CDR3, as DNA: TGTGCCAGCAGTTTAGGACTAGCGGGACGATACGAGCAGTACTTC. Its translation: CASSLGLAGRYEQYF.

The rearrangement uses TRBV2 and TRBJ2-7, with 7 bases that match TRBD1. The CDR3 consists of 15 residues. Germline trimming cut 7 bases from V and 2 bases from J; bases unmatched to any gene: 11. CDR1 is SNHLY, CDR2 FYNNEI, per germline. CDR3 amino acids: CASTPRRDSAYEQYF. The DNA for the CDR3 is TGTGCCAGCACCCCTCGCCGGGACAGCGCCTACGAGCAGTACTTC. The full variable domain, completed using reference TRBV2 and TRBJ2-7, is EPEVTQTPSHQVTQMGQEVILRCVPISNHLYFYWYRQILGQKVEFLVSFYNNEISEKSEIFDDQFSVERPDGSNFTLKIRSTKLEDSAMYFCASTPRRDSAYEQYFGPGTRLTVT.

The rearrangement links TRBV6-1 to TRBJ2-1, with 8 bases aligning to TRBD2. This CDR3 is built from 13 residues. V lost 8 bases, J lost 5 bases, and 5 bases stayed unmatched. Germline V gives CDR1 MNHNS, CDR2 SASEGT. The CDR3 DNA reads as TGTGCCAGCGCCGGGACTAGGAACAATGAGCAGTTCTTC. Amino acid sequence: CASAGTRNNEQFF.

The chain employs TRBV28 and TRBJ1-1; no clear D. The V gene's germline CDR1 is MDHEN and CDR2 SYDVKM. CDR3 length: 12 residues. Trimming pared 6 bases from V and 6 bases from J, leaving 11 bases between. The CDR3 is CASSLRGSEAFF. The CDR3 DNA reads TGTGCCAGCAGCCTAAGAGGGTCTGAAGCTTTCTTT. Together with reference TRBV28 and TRBJ1-1, the CDR3 gives the full variable domain: DVKVTQSSRYLVKRTGEKVFLECVQDMDHENMFWYRQDPGLGLRLIYFSYDVKMKEKGDIPEGYSVSREKKERFSLILESASTNQTSMYLCASSLRGSEAFFGQGTRLTVV.

This chain links TRBV7-9 with TRBJ2-3, with unresolved D. Trimming cost V 6 bases and J 1 base, with 17 bases left between them. This CDR3 is built from 16 residues. Germline V gene data show CDR1 as SEHNR and CDR2 as FQNEAQ (reference sequence). CDR3 amino acids: CASSTGPTARTDTQYF. In nucleotides, the CDR3 is TGTGCCAGCAGTACTGGGCCAACCGCTCGCACAGATACGCAGTATTTT.

This chain links TRBV30 with TRBJ2-7; TRBD2 is a possible D gene (5 bases). V dropped 4 bases and J dropped 6 bases, with 19 bases sitting between them. CDR1 is GTSNPN and CDR2 is SVGIG in the germline V gene (reference sequence). This CDR3 contains 14 residues. The CDR3 loop reads CAWTAAGPLGEQYF. The CDR3 region has the DNA TGTGCCTGGACAGCGGCAGGCCCCCTGGGCGAGCAGTACTTC. The variable domain in full, with the rest retrieved from reference TRBV30 and TRBJ2-7, is SQTIHQWPATLVQPVGSPLSLECTVEGTSNPNLYWYRQAAGRGLQLLFYSVGIGQISSEVPQNLSASRPQDRQFILSSKKLLLSDSGFYLCAWTAAGPLGEQYFGPGTRLTVT.

This sequence joins TRBV28 and TRBJ1-1; the match to TRBD1 covers 8 bases. Germline V lookup: CDR1 MDHEN, CDR2 SYDVKM. V shed 5 bases and J 6 bases; nucleotides not matched to a gene: 11. The CDR3 extends over 15 amino acids. CDR3 protein: CASSQMTGELAEAFF. CDR3 DNA: TGTGCCAGCAGTCAAATGACAGGGGAATTGGCTGAAGCTTTCTTT.

This clone was observed a single time. The chain uses TRBV19 and TRBJ1-1; D unresolved. Germline CDR1 reads LNHDA; CDR2 reads SQIVND (reference sequence). CDR3 length: 15 residues. V was trimmed by 2 bases and J by 1 base, leaving 11 bases between them. In DNA, the CDR3 is TGTGCCAGTAGTATAAGCGGGTTAAGGAACACTGAAGCTTTCTTT. It specifies CASSISGLRNTEAFF. Variable domain in full (rest from reference TRBV19 and TRBJ1-1): DGGITQSPKYLFRKEGQNVTLSCEQNLNHDAMYWYRQDPGQGLRLIYYSQIVNDFQKGDIAEGYSVSREKKESFPLTVTSAQKNPTAFYLCASSISGLRNTEAFFGQGTRLTVV.

The rearrangement uses TRBV28 and TRBJ1-4; possibly TRBD1 for D (6 bases). This CDR3 spans 15 amino acids. Germline V gives CDR1 MDHEN, CDR2 SYDVKM. V dropped 0 bases and J dropped 14 bases, with 19 bases sitting between them. The CDR3 sequence: CASSLWSDSGGRLFF. In DNA, the CDR3 is TGTGCCAGCAGTTTATGGTCGGACAGCGGTGGTAGGCTGTTTTTT.

The chain has TRBV6-1 and TRBJ2-7, with 8 bases lining up with TRBD2. V shed 3 bases, J shed 12 bases, and the junction held 13 bases outside the gene matches. The CDR3 extends over 14 amino acids. The V gene's germline CDR1 is MNHNS and CDR2 SASEGT. Written as DNA, the CDR3 is TGTGCCAGCAGTGATTTAGCGGGATTGTTCGAGTTGTACTTC. It specifies CASSDLAGLFELYF.

V usage is TRBV25-1 and J usage is TRBJ2-1; D gene uncertain. The CDR3 is 15 residues long. Germline V gives CDR1 MGHDK, CDR2 SYGVNS. Trimming left V 2 bases short and J 5 bases short, with 13 bases between. CDR3 region: CASSEAEVRNNEQFF. The CDR3 nucleotides are TGTGCCAGCAGTGAAGCGGAAGTCCGAAACAATGAGCAGTTCTTC.

The chain links TRBV6-5 to TRBJ2-1; D remains ambiguous. The length of the CDR3 is 14 residues. CDR1 is MNHEY, CDR2 SVGAGI, per germline. Trimming pared 2 bases from V and 5 bases from J, leaving 10 bases between. CDR3 sequence (DNA): TGTGCCAGCAGTTACGTGGCCGGAGACAATGAGCAGTTCTTC. Its translation is CASSYVAGDNEQFF.

The rearrangement joins TRBV7-9 to TRBJ2-2; possible D gene TRBD1, 6 bases. The germline V and J ends were trimmed by 1 base and 5 bases, with 11 bases remaining between them. Germline assignment: CDR1 SEHNR and CDR2 FQNEAQ (reference sequence). The CDR3 consists of 15 residues. The CDR3 region is CASSLEQGWTGELFF. CDR3 DNA: TGTGCCAGCAGCTTAGAGCAGGGGTGGACCGGGGAGCTGTTTTTT.

This chain joins TRBV21-1 and TRBJ1-3; the table gives TRBD1 as D, unverified against the DNA. TRBV21-1 is noted as a pseudogene. The CDR3 runs to 15 residues. As DNA, the CDR3 is TGTGCCAGCAAAAAAGACAGGGGGCAAGGAAACACCATATATTTT. Protein: CASKKDRGQGNTIYF.

J is TRBJ1-5 and V is TRBV28, with no clear D. Per germline, CDR1 MDHEN and CDR2 SYDVKM. CDR3 length equals 12 residues. Between the trimmed V and J ends, which lost 2 bases and 8 bases, there was a span of 7 bases. CDR3 nucleotide sequence: TGTGCCAGCAGTTTAATGAGAAAGCCCCAGCATTTT. It specifies CASSLMRKPQHF.

This clone was observed once. This chain joins TRBV27 and TRBJ2-7; TRBD2 agrees at 9 bases. Germline-derived CDR1 and CDR2 are MNHEY and SMNVEV (reference sequence). CDR3 length: 14 amino acids. With 6 bases clipped from V and 3 bases from J, the junction kept 6 bases outside the gene matches. Here the CDR3 reads CASRSAGGIYEQYF. The CDR3 region has the DNA TGTGCCAGCAGGTCTGCGGGGGGGATCTACGAGCAGTACTTC.

V gene TRBV4-3 combines with J gene TRBJ2-7, with D possibly being TRBD1 (6 bases). Germline-derived CDR1 and CDR2 are LGHNA and YSLEER. This CDR3 is built from 14 residues. Trimming removed 1 base at V and 2 bases at J, with 9 bases between. The CDR3 DNA reads as TGCGCCAGCAGCCAAGTGACAGGAACCTACGAGCAGTACTTC. This gives the protein CASSQVTGTYEQYF.

V gene TRBV4-2 combines with J gene TRBJ1-2; 8 bases are a match to TRBD1. This CDR3 has 15 amino acids. Germline V CDR1 and CDR2: LGHNA, YNFKEQ. V shed 1 base, J shed 4 bases, and the junction held 5 bases outside the gene matches. The CDR3 region has the DNA TGTGCCAGCAGCCAAGCCCAGGGGGCGATCTATGGCTACACCTTC. This encodes CASSQAQGAIYGYTF.

The rearrangement uses TRBV21-1 and TRBJ2-2; TRBD2 is the table's D call, not checked against the DNA. TRBV21-1 is reported as a pseudogene. This CDR3 is 20 amino acids long. The CDR3 is CASSKGEASGNSFSTGELFF. The CDR3 region has the DNA TGTGCCAGCAGCAAAGGAGAGGCTAGCGGGAACTCCTTCTCAACCGGGGAGCTGTTTTTT.

This clone was counted between two and nine times. This sequence joins TRBV2 and TRBJ1-4; TRBD1 is a possible D gene (6 bases). Trimming took 4 bases from V and 8 from J, leaving 14 bases between them. The CDR3 has 14 amino acids. Germline CDR1 is SNHLY and CDR2 is FYNNEI. CDR3 nucleotide sequence: TGTGCCAGCAGTGGGGGGGGCAACGGCGAAAAACTGTTTTTT. It encodes CASSGGGNGEKLFF.

The chain joins TRBV7-6 to TRBJ2-1; 8 nucleotides align to TRBD2. Germline CDR1 and CDR2: SGHVS and FNYEAQ. This CDR3 region has 14 residues. V lost 5 bases to trimming and J lost 12 bases; unmatched junction nucleotides: 12. In DNA form, the CDR3 reads TGTGCCAGCAGCGACGATTTTCCGGGACTAGGGCAGTTCTTC. Protein sequence: CASSDDFPGLGQFF.

The chain employs TRBV5-4 and TRBJ2-5, with D possibly matching TRBD2 (5 bases). The CDR3 has 15 residues. V was clipped by 2 bases and J by 4 bases, with 15 bases between them. Germline loops: CDR1 SGHNT, CDR2 YYREEE (reference sequence). CDR3 nucleotide sequence: TGTGCCAGCAGCTTATTACAGTCGGCGGGAGAGACCCAGTACTTC. Protein sequence: CASSLLQSAGETQYF.

The chain has TRBV21-1 and TRBJ2-7; the DNA was not compared with TRBD1, the D call given in the table. TRBV21-1 is a recognized pseudogene. This CDR3 has 16 amino acids. CDR3 loop: CASSKWKNRFRSEQYF. The DNA of the CDR3 is TGTGCCAGCAGCAAATGGAAAAACAGGTTTCGCTCCGAGCAGTACTTC.